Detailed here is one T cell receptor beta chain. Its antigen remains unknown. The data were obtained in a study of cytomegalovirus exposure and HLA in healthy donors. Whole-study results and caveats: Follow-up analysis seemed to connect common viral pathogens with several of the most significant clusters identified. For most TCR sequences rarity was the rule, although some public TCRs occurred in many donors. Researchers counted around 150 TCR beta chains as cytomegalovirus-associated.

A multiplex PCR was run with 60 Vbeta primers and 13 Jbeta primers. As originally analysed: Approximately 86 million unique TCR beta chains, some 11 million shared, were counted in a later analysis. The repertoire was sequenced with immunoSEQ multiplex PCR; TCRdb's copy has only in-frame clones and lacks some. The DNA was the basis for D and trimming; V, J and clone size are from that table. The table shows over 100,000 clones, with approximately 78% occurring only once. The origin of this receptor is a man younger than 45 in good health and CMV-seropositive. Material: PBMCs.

CDR3 amino acids: CASSLAQRPEETQYF. The CDR3 nucleotides are TGTGCCAGCAGCTTGGCTCAGCGGCCCGAGGAGACCCAGTACTTC. The chain joins TRBV5-4 to TRBJ2-5; D is perhaps TRBD2 (5 bases). Germline V gene sequence: CDR1 SGHNT, CDR2 YYREEE (reference sequence). V was shortened by 0 bases and J by 5 bases, with 14 bases between the two germline ends. CDR3 size: 15 residues.